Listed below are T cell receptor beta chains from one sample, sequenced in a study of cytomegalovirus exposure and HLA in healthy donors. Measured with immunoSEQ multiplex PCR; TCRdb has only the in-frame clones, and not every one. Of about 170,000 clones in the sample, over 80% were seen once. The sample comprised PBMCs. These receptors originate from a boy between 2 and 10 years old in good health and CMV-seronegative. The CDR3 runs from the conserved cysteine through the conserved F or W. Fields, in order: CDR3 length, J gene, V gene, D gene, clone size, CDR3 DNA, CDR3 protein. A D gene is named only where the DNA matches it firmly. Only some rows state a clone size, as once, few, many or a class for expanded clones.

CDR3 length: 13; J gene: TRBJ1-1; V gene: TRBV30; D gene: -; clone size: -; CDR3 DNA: TGTGCCTGGAGTCCAGCCCGGGGGACTGAAGCTTTCTTT; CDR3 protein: CAWSPARGTEAFF
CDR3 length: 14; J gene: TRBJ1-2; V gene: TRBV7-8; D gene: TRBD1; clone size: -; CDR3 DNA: TGTGCCAGCAGCTTAGACAGGGGGAACTATGGCTACACCTTC; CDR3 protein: CASSLDRGNYGYTF
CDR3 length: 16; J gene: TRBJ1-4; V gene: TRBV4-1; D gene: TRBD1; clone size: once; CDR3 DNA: TGCGCCAGCAGCCATGGACAGGGGGCGAGGGGCGAAAAACTGTTTTTT; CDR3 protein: CASSHGQGARGEKLFF
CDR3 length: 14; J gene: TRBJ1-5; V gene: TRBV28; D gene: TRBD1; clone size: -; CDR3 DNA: TGTGCCAGCATTCCTGACAGGGTCAATCAGCCCCAGCATTTT; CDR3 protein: CASIPDRVNQPQHF
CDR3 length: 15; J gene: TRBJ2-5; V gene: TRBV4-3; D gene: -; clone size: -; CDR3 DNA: TGCGCCAGCAGCCAAGAGTTCCTAGTACGAGGGACCCAGTACTTC; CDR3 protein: CASSQEFLVRGTQYF
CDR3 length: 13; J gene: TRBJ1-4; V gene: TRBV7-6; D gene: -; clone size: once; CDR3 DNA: TGTGCCAGCAGCCCTGGACAGAATGAAAAACTGTTTTTT; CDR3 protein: CASSPGQNEKLFF
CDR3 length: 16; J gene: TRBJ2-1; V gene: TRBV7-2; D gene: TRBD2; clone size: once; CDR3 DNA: TGTGCCAGCAGCTTAAAGGGAGCGGGGGGCAACAATGAGCAGTTCTTC; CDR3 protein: CASSLKGAGGNNEQFF
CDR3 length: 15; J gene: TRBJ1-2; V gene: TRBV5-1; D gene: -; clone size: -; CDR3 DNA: TGCGCCAGCAGCTTGGAGGTCGGGGGGGCAGGAGGCTACACCTTC; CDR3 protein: CASSLEVGGAGGYTF
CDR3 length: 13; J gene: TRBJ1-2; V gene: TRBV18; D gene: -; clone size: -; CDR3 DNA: TGTGCCAGCTCACCGCGACAGGACTATGGCTACACCTTC; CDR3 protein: CASSPRQDYGYTF
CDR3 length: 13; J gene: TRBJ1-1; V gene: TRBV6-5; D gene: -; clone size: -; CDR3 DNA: TGTGCCAGCAGGCAGGGAATGAACACTGAAGCTTTCTTT; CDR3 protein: CASRQGMNTEAFF
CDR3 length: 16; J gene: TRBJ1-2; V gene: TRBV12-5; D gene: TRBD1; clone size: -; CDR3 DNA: TGTGCTAGTGGTTTGGCCCCGGACAGGACGATCTATGGCTACACCTTC; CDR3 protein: CASGLAPDRTIYGYTF
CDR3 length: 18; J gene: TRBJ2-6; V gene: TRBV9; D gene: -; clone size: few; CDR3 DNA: TGTGCCAGCAGCGTCACACAGGGAAAGGACTCTGGGGCCAACGTCCTGACTTTC; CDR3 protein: CASSVTQGKDSGANVLTF
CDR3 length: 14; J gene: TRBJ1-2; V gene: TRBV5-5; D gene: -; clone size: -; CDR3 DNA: TGTGCCAGCAGCCTACGGTTTTCTAACTATGGCTACACCTTC; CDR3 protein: CASSLRFSNYGYTF
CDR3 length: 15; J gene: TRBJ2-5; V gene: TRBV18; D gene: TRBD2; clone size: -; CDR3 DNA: TGTGCCAGCTCACCGGTAGCGGGGAACCAAGAGACCCAGTACTTC; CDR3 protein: CASSPVAGNQETQYF
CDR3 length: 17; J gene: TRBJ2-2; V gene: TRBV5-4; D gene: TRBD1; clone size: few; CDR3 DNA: TGTGCCAGCAGAAACACCAGACAGGGGGCGGACACCGGGGAGCTGTTTTTT; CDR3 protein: CASRNTRQGADTGELFF
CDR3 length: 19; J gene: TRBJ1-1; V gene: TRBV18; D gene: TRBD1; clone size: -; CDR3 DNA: TGTGCCAGCTCACCGCAGACAGGGCGCCCTTCAGCTTACTTGACTGAAGCTTTCTTT; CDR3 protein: CASSPQTGRPSAYLTEAFF
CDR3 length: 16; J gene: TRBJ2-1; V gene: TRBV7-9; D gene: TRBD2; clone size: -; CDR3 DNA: TGTTCCAGCAGCGTATTACTAGCGGTCTCCTACAATGAGCAGTTCTTC; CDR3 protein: CSSSVLLAVSYNEQFF
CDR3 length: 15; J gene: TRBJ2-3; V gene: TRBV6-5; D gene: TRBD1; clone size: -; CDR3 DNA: TGTGCCAGCAGTTACGCGGGACAGGGGACAGATACGCAGTATTTT; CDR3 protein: CASSYAGQGTDTQYF
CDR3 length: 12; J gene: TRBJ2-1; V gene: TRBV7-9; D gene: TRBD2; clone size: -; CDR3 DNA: TGTGCCAGCAGCTTTGAGATGACTAGCCCGTTCTTC; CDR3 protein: CASSFEMTSPFF
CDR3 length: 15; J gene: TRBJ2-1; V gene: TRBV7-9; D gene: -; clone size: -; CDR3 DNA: TGTGCCAGCAGCGACCCCGGGGGGCCAAACAATGAGCAGTTCTTC; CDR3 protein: CASSDPGGPNNEQFF
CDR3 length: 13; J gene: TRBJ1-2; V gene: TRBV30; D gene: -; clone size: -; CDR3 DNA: TGTGCCTGGAGCCAGGTGGAGGCATCTGGCTACACCTTC; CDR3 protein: CAWSQVEASGYTF
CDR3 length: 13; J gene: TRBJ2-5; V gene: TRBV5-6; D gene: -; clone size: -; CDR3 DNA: TGTGCCAGCAGTGCCTACGCACAAGAGACCCAGTACTTC; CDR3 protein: CASSAYAQETQYF
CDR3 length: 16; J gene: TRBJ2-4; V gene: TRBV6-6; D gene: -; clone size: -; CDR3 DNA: TGTGCCAGCAGTTACTCGGACTACTTAGCCAAAAACATTCAGTACTTC; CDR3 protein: CASSYSDYLAKNIQYF
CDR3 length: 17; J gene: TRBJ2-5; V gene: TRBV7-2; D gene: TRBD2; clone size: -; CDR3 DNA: TGTGCCAGCAGCTTAGGCCGTTGGCTAGCGGGGAAAGAGACCCAGTACTTC; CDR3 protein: CASSLGRWLAGKETQYF
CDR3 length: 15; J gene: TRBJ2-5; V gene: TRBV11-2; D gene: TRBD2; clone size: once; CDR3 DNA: TGTGCCAGCAGCCCTAATCCCGGGACTACAGAGACCCAGTACTTC; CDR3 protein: CASSPNPGTTETQYF
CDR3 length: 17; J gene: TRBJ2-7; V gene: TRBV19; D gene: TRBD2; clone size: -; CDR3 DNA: TGTGCCAGTACCCTGAACTTCGGACTAGCGGGAGCGAAAGAGCAGTACTTC; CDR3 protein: CASTLNFGLAGAKEQYF
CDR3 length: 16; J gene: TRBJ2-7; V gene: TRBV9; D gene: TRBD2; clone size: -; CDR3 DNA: TGTGCCAGCAGCGTAGGCAATAGCGGGAGGTTATACGAGCAGTACTTC; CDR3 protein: CASSVGNSGRLYEQYF
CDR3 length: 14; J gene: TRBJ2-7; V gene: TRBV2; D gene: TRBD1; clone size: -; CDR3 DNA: TGTGCCAGCAGTTACAGGGGTCTCTCCTACGAGCAGTACTTC; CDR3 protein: CASSYRGLSYEQYF
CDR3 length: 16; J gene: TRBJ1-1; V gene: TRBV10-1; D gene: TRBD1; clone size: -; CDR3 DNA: TGCGCCAGCAGTGAACGGACAGGCAGCATGAACACTGAAGCTTTCTTT; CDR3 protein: CASSERTGSMNTEAFF
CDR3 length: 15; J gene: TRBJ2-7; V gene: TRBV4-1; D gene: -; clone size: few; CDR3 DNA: TGCGCCAGCAGCCAAGGAGACAGGCCGATAGACGAGCAGTACTTC; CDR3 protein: CASSQGDRPIDEQYF
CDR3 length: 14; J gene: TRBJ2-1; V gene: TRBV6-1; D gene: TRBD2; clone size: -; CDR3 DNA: TGTGCCAGTAAACTAGCGAGCTCCTACAATGAGCAGTTCTTC; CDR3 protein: CASKLASSYNEQFF